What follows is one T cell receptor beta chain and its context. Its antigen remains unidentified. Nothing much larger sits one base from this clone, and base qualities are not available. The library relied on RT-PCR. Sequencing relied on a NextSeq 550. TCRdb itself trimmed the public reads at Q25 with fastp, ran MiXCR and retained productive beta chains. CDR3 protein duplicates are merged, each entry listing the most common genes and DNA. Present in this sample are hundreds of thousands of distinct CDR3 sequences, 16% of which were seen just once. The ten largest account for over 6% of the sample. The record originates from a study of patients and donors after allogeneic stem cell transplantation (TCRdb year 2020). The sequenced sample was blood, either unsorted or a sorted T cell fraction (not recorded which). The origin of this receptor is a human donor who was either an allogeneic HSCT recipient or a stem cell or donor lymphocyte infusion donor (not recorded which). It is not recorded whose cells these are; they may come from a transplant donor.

The CDR3 region has the sequence CASSLTQGPLGTEAFF. The DNA sequence is given as TGTGCCAGCTCTCTAACTCAGGGACCCTTAGGGACTGAAGCTTTCTTT. Recombination joined TRBV18 with TRBJ1-1; a weak D assignment points to TRBD1 (5 bases agree). The germline ends are 22 bases apart after V is trimmed by 6 bases and J by 5 bases. Its CDR3 holds 16 amino acids, cysteine through phenylalanine. Only the CDR3 part of the read is kept: 48 bases, read in frame from the first base. Taken from the germline V gene, the CDR1 and CDR2 loops are KGHSH and LQKENI.